This T cell receptor (beta chain) was obtained from a study of PD-1 blockade in classical Hodgkin lymphoma. Study-wide background: Patients got intravenous nivolumab 3 mg/kg every 2 weeks.

Libraries were prepared by immunoSEQ multiplex PCR; TCRdb keeps only in-frame clonotypes and omits some of them. Counted here are over 75,000 clones, approximately 90% occurring once; the ten biggest clones make up under 3%. The time point: cycle 4 day 1 (C4D1), after more than five weeks of nivolumab. Brentuximab vedotin exposure varied among the patients, all of whom had relapsed after autologous stem cell transplantation. From germline, CDR1 is MNHNY and CDR2 SVGAGI (reference sequence). The CDR3 consists of 12 residues. Deletions cut 6 bases from V and 13 bases from J, with 13 bases between. The sequence was obtained from a human donor with classical Hodgkin lymphoma. This specimen consisted of peripheral blood mononuclear cells (PBMCs), obtained before the fourth cycle of nivolumab. This sequence joins TRBV6-6 and TRBJ1-6; D might be TRBD1 (5 bases). The CDR3 spells CASSPMGVPLHF. The DNA for the CDR3 is TGTGCCAGCAGCCCTATGGGGGTTCCCCTCCACTTT.